A single sample gave rise to the 16 T cell receptor beta chains below, sequenced in a study of identical twins. TCRdb fed the 5' RACE reads into MiXCR, producing one record per CDR3 protein. The profile shows around 340,000 distinct CDR3 sequences, more than 9% of them singletons. These data are also associated with another study on yellow fever vaccine responses in identical twins.

Sequencing input: CD8+ T cells sorted from blood. These receptors came from a woman aged 18-35 years in good health.

The chain recombines TRBV4-1 with TRBJ2-7; TRBD1 might be the D (6 bases). V lost 1 base, J lost 4 bases, and 14 bases lay in between. From germline, CDR1 is MGHRA and CDR2 YSYEKL. This CDR3 region has 15 residues. CDR3 in amino acids: CASSQASGVGYEQYV. CDR3 nucleotides: TGCGCCAGCAGCCAAGCCTCAGGGGTGGGGTACGAGCAGTACGTC.

The chain is built from TRBV2 and TRBJ2-1; a weak D match, TRBD2 (6 bases). The CDR3 loop spans 14 amino acids. Germline CDR1 reads SNHLY; CDR2 reads FYNNEI. V dropped 10 bases and J dropped 0 bases, with 13 bases sitting between them. Written as DNA, the CDR3 is TGTGCCACTGGAGACGGGAGCTCCTACAATGAGCAGTTCTTC. The encoded protein is CATGDGSSYNEQFF. The full variable domain, rest sourced from reference TRBV2 and TRBJ2-1, is EPEVTQTPSHQVTQMGQEVILRCVPISNHLYFYWYRQILGQKVEFLVSFYNNEISEKSEIFDDQFSVERPDGSNFTLKIRSTKLEDSAMYFCATGDGSSYNEQFFGPGTRLTVL.

The chain employs TRBV27 and TRBJ2-1; D not certain. With 6 bases removed from V and 8 bases from J, the gap between germline ends came to 26 bases. In germline, CDR1 is MNHEY, CDR2 SMNVEV (reference sequence). There are 17 residues in the CDR3. The CDR3 DNA sequence: TGTGCCAGCAGCACAAAAGATCGCGGCATGGGTGAGGATGAGCAGTTCTTC. Protein product: CASSTKDRGMGEDEQFF.

This clonotype appeared a few times. The rearrangement uses TRBV4-2 and TRBJ2-2, with a weak D call TRBD2 (6 bases). Trimming left V 2 bases short and J 3 bases short, with 16 bases between. Germline CDR1 is LGHNA and CDR2 is YNFKEQ. This CDR3 region has 17 residues. The CDR3 sequence: CASSQMVVGEDTGELFF. The CDR3 DNA reads as TGTGCCAGCAGCCAAATGGTGGTGGGGGAGGACACCGGGGAGCTGTTTTTT.

V usage is TRBV7-8 and J usage is TRBJ2-5, with 9 bases that match TRBD1. The CDR3 length is 15 residues. V was clipped by 5 bases and J by 5 bases; unmatched bases: 9. In germline, CDR1 is SGHVS, CDR2 FQNEAQ. The CDR3 bases are TGTGCCAGCAGCGCCCGGGACAGGGCTGGGGAGACCCAGTACTTC. Translation gives CASSARDRAGETQYF.

This clonotype was observed a few times. V usage is TRBV20-1 and J usage is TRBJ2-7; 8 bases agree with TRBD2. Germline CDR1 and CDR2: DFQATT and SNEGSKA (reference sequence). CDR3 size: 15 residues. Trimming took 0 bases from V and 7 from J; bases not matched to a gene: 11. CDR3 residues: CSARDHSGSTEEQYF. Written as DNA, the CDR3 is TGCAGTGCTAGAGATCACAGCGGGAGTACGGAAGAGCAGTACTTC.

This clonotype was counted at least ten times. The chain has TRBV2 and TRBJ2-7; TRBD1 matches 8 bases. From germline, CDR1 is SNHLY and CDR2 FYNNEI. CDR3 length: 11 residues. The J segment lost 3 bases and the V segment lost 8 bases, leaving 0 bases of the junction unmatched. DNA for the CDR3: TGTGCCAGCGGGACAGGCTACGAGCAGTACTTC. Residues: CASGTGYEQYF.

The chain has TRBV2 and TRBJ2-3; D could derive from TRBD1 or TRBD2 (5 bases each). Germline V gives CDR1 SNHLY, CDR2 FYNNEI. This CDR3 region has 12 residues. V was cut by 8 bases and J by 8 bases, with 14 bases left in between. CDR3 sequence: CASVVGAGTQYF. CDR3 nucleotides: TGTGCCAGCGTTGTTGGGGCGGGTACGCAGTATTTT.

The rearrangement uses TRBV2 and TRBJ2-7; D gene ambiguous. The germline V gene encodes CDR1 SNHLY and CDR2 FYNNEI. Trimming shortened V by 3 bases and J by 3 bases, and 12 bases separated the two germline ends. The CDR3 length is 14 residues. CDR3 amino acids: CASSDANSLYEQYF. The DNA for the CDR3 is TGTGCCAGCAGTGACGCGAACAGTCTCTACGAGCAGTACTTC.

This chain joins TRBV6-1 and TRBJ2-6; D is uncertain. The CDR3 totals 15 residues. Germline CDR1 MNHNS, CDR2 SASEGT. Trimming pared 5 bases from V and 0 bases from J, leaving 8 bases between. CDR3 residues: CASSIDTSGANVLTF. CDR3 bases: TGTGCCAGCAGTATAGACACCTCTGGGGCCAACGTCCTGACTTTC.

V and J are TRBV20-1 and TRBJ1-1, with D possibly matching TRBD1 (6 bases). Trimming stripped 4 bases from V and 6 bases from J, with 9 bases between. Germline CDR1 and CDR2: DFQATT and SNEGSKA (reference sequence). The CDR3 extends over 11 amino acids. CDR3 DNA: TGCAGTGCTAACAGGGTCTCTGAAGCTTTCTTT. This gives the protein CSANRVSEAFF.

CDR3 loop: CATTLFRSYNEQFF. CDR3 DNA sequence: TGTGCCACCACGTTGTTCAGATCCTACAATGAGCAGTTCTTC. The V and J genes are TRBV28 and TRBJ2-1; D is uncertain. The CDR3 length is 14 residues. Germline CDR1 and CDR2: MDHEN and SYDVKM. Trimming pared 10 bases from V and 1 base from J, leaving 14 bases between.

This clonotype came up many times. The chain carries TRBV3-1 and TRBJ2-3; possibly TRBD2 for D (6 bases). The CDR3 is 16 residues long. Trimming pared 3 bases from V and 2 bases from J, leaving 15 bases between. Germline V gives CDR1 LGHDT, CDR2 YNNKEL (reference sequence). CDR3 residues: CASSHDLGGVTDTQYF. The CDR3 bases are TGTGCCAGCAGCCACGATCTAGGAGGGGTCACAGATACGCAGTATTTT.

This clonotype showed up just a few times. The rearrangement uses TRBV20-1 and TRBJ2-3; TRBD1 matches at 7 bases. J gave up 2 bases and V 0 bases, and 11 bases lay outside the gene matches. Germline-derived CDR1 and CDR2 are DFQATT and SNEGSKA (reference sequence). CDR3 length: 17 amino acids. The CDR3 DNA reads as TGCAGTGCTAGAGATCACGAGACAGGGACAATCACAGATACGCAGTATTTT. This translates into CSARDHETGTITDTQYF.

This clonotype occurred a few times. The chain combines TRBV7-9 with TRBJ2-7, with 7 bases fitting TRBD1. Germline CDR1 reads SEHNR; CDR2 reads FQNEAQ (reference sequence). This CDR3 is built from 13 residues. Losses at the gene ends were 10 bases for V and 3 bases for J; bases not matched to a gene: 9. The CDR3 DNA is TGTGCCACCAATCCGGGACAGCACTACGAGCAGTACTTC. Translated: CATNPGQHYEQYF.

In its sample, this clonotype was seen a few times. The genes are TRBV4-1 and TRBJ2-7; 10 nucleotides align to TRBD2. The V and J ends lost 1 base and 6 bases, in that order; junction bases with no gene match: 6. The CDR3 is made up of 15 amino acids. Looked up from germline, CDR1 is MGHRA and CDR2 is YSYEKL. The CDR3 DNA is TGCGCCAGCAGCCAAGGAGCGGGAGGGCCGGTCGAGCAGTACTTC. As protein: CASSQGAGGPVEQYF.